This T cell receptor (beta chain) came from a study of T cells in Graves' hyperthyroidism and ophthalmopathy. Study results and caveats: Most thyroid clonotypes expanded above 0.001 were also detected in blood. Stable hyperthyroidism was told apart from ophthalmopathy by a model built on 13 V-J features. Ophthalmopathy onset followed model prediction by a median around 6.6 months.

Trimming took 3 bases from V and 3 from J; bases not matched to a gene: 10. The CDR3 is 17 amino acids. Germline CDR1 MDHEN, CDR2 SYDVKM. Amplification targeted TCR beta CDR3 regions from RNA transcripts. When the TCR CDR3 underwent first-round RT-PCR, the HTBI primer set was used. TCRdb ran MiXCR on the multiplex PCR reads and lists one entry per CDR3 protein. The table has hundreds of thousands of distinct CDR3 sequences, under 15% seen once. This clonotype was seen repeatedly, ten times or more. What it binds is not known. V is TRBV28 and J is TRBJ1-3; 8 nucleotides line up with TRBD1. This clonotype originated in a woman between 40 and 55 years old with Graves' ophthalmopathy. The specimen was blood. The CDR3 DNA sequence: TGTGCCAGCAGTTTTAGGAGGGCCAGGGGGCGTGGAAACACCATATATTTT. Amino acid sequence: CASSFRRARGRGNTIYF.